The source of this TCR beta chain is a study of blood T cell repertoires in COVID-19. Study-wide background: PBMCs, B-cell-depleted T cells, or T cells provided the cDNA or gDNA that made up the material.

Sequenced by immunoSEQ multiplex PCR; TCRdb stores in-frame clones only, minus some. The data hold approximately 220,000 clones, with approximately 87% observed a single time. CDR3 size: 15 residues. The ends were cut back, 5 bases at V and 0 bases at J, with 11 bases in the middle. Per germline, CDR1 LGHDT and CDR2 YNNKEL (reference sequence). V usage is TRBV3-1 (or the pseudogene TRBV3-2) and J usage is TRBJ1-3; D might be TRBD1 (5 bases). This receptor was identified in a woman between 45 and 65 years old with acute or convalescent COVID-19. Sequenced material: peripheral blood. The CDR3 coding sequence is TGTGCCAGCAGCTATAGGGGCGTCTCTGGAAACACCATATATTTT. Translation gives CASSYRGVSGNTIYF.